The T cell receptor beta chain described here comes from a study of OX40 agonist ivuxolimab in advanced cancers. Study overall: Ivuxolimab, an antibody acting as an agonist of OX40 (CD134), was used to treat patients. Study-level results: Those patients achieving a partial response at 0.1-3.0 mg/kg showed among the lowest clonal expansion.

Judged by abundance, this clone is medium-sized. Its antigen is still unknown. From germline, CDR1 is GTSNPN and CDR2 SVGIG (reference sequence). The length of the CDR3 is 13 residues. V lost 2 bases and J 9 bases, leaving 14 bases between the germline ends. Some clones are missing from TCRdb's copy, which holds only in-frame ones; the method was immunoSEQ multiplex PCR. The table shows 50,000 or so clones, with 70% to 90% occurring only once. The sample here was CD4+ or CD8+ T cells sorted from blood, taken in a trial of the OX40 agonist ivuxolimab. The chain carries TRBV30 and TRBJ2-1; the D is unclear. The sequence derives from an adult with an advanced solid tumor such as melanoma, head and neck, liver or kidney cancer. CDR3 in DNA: TGTGCCTGGAGTCGCCCCCCTTTTAGTGAGCAGTTCTTC. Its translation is CAWSRPPFSEQFF.